The entry below describes one T cell receptor beta chain. Antigen specificity is unknown. These data are taken from a study of T-cell reconstitution after alpha-beta-depleted transplantation in children. Unique molecular identifiers were used to barcode this TCRbeta library. Each CDR3 protein gets one entry after TCRdb re-called the PCR reads with MiXCR. The sample has around 420,000 distinct CDR3 sequences; roughly 16% are singletons. Findings and limits, study-wide: Fresh T-cell production supplied most of the T-cell counts and diversity seen one year after transplant. Some patients showed high day-60 TCRbeta diversity, which derived from surviving recipient T cells and thymic progenitors. Several hundred rapidly expanded clones from non-depleted graft cells reportedly supplied alpha-beta T cells about two months post-transplant.

V gave up 0 bases and J gave up 4 bases; unmatched junction bases: 4. CDR1 SEHNR and CDR2 FQNEAQ come from the germline V gene (reference sequence). This CDR3 region has 16 residues. The receptor was derived from a boy less than two years old who had a stem cell transplant for Wiskott-Aldrich syndrome, so the T cells may come from the graft donor. The chain links TRBV7-9 to TRBJ2-5; the match to TRBD2 covers 11 bases. The sample consisted of PBMCs, mostly from graft donor cells, taken 360 days after TCRalphabeta/CD19-depleted stem cell transplant. The CDR3 region is CASSLAGSGRGETQYF. CDR3 in DNA: TGTGCCAGCAGCTTAGCTGGTAGCGGGAGGGGAGAGACCCAGTACTTC.